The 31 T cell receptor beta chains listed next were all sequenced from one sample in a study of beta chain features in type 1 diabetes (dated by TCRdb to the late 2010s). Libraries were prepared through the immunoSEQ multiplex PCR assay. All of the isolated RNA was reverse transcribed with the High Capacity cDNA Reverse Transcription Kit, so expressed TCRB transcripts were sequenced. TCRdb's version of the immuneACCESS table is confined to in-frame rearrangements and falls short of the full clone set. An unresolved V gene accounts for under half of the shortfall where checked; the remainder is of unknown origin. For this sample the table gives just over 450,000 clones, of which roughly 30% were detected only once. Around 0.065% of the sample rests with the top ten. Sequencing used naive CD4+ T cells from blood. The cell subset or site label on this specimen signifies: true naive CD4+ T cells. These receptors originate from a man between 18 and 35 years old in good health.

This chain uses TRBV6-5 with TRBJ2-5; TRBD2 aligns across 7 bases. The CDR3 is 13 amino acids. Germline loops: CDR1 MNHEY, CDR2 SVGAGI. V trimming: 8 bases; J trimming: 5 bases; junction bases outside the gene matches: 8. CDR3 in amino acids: CASGRESWETQYF. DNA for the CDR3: TGTGCCAGCGGGAGGGAATCTTGGGAGACCCAGTACTTC.

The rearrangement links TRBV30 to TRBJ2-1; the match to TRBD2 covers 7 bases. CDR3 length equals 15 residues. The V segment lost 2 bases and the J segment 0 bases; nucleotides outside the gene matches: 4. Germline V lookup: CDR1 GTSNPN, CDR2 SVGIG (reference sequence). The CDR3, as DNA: TGTGCCTGGAGTCGAGCGGGACGCTCCTACAATGAGCAGTTCTTC. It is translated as CAWSRAGRSYNEQFF.

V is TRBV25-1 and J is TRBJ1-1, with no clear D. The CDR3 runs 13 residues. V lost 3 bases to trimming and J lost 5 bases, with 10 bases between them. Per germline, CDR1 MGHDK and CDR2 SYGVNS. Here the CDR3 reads CASSDRFTTEAFF. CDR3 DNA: TGTGCCAGCAGTGACAGATTTACTACTGAAGCTTTCTTT.

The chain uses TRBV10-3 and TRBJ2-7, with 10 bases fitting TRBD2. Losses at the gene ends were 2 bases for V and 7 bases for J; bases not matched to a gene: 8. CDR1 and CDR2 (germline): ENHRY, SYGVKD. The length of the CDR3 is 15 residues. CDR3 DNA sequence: TGTGCCATCAGTGAGGAACTAGCGGGAAATGGAGAGCAGTACTTC. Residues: CAISEELAGNGEQYF.

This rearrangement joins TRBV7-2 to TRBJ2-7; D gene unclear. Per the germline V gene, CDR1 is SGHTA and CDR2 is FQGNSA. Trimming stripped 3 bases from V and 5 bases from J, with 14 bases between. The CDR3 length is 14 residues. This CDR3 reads CASSFGPRFDEQYF. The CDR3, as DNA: TGTGCCAGCAGCTTCGGGCCCCGGTTTGACGAGCAGTACTTC.

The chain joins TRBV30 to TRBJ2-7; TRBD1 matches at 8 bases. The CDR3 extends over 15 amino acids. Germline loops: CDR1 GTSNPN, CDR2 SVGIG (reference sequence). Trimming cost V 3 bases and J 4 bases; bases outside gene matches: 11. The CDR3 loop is CAWRDRGISRYEQYF. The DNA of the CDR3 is TGTGCCTGGAGAGACAGGGGCATTAGTAGGTACGAGCAGTACTTC.

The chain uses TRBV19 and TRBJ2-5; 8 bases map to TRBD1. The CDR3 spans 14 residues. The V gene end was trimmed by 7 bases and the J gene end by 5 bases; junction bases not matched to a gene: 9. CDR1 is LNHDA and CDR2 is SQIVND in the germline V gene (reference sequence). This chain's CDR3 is CASTQGQGTETQYF. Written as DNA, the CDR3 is TGTGCCAGTACCCAAGGACAGGGTACGGAGACCCAGTACTTC.

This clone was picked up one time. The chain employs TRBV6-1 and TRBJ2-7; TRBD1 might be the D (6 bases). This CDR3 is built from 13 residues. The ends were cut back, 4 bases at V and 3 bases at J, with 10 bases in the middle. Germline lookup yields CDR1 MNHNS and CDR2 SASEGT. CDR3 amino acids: CASSADRFYEQYF. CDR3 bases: TGTGCCAGCAGTGCCGACAGGTTCTACGAGCAGTACTTC.

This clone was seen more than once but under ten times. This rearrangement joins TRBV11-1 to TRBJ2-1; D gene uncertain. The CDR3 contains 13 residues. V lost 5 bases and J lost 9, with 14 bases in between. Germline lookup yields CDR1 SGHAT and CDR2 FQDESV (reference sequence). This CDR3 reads CASSRGRNIEQFF. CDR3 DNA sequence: TGTGCCAGCAGCCGCGGTCGAAACATTGAGCAGTTCTTC.

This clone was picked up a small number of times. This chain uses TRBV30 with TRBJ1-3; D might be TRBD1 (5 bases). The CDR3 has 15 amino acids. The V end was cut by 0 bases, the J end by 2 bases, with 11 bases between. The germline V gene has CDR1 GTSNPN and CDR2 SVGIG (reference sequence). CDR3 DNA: TGTGCCTGGAGTGTACTCGGGACGACTGGAAACACCATATATTTT. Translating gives CAWSVLGTTGNTIYF.

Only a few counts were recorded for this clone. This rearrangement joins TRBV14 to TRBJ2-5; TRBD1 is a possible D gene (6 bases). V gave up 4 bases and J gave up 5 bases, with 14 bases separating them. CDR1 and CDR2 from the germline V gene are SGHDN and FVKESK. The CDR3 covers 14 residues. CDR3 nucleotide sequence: TGTGCCAGCAGCCCACAGGGAGCGGAGGAGACCCAGTACTTC. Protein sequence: CASSPQGAEETQYF.

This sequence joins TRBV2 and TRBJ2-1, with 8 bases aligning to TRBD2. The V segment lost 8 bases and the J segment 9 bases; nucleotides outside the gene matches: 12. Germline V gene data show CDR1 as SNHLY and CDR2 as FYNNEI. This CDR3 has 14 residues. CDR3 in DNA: TGTGCCAGCGCACTAGCGGTCGTGGGTGGTGAGCAGTTCTTC. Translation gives CASALAVVGGEQFF.

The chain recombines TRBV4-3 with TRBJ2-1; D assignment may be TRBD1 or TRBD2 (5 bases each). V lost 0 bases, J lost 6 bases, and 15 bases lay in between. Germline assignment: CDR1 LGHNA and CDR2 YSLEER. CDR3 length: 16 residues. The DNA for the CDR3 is TGCGCCAGCAGCCAAGATATTGACTGGGACGGCAATGAGCAGTTCTTC. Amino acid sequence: CASSQDIDWDGNEQFF.

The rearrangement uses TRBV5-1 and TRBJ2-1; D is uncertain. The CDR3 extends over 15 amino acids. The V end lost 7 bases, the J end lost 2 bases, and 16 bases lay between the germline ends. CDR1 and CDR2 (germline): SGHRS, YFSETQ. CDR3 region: CASAPMGSTYNEQFF. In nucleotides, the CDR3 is TGCGCCAGCGCGCCGATGGGAAGCACCTACAATGAGCAGTTCTTC.

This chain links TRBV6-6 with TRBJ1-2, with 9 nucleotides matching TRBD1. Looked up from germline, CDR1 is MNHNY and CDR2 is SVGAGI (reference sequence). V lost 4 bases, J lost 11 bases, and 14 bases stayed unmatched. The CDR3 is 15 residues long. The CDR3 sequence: CASSSGGTGPARYTF. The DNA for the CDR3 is TGTGCCAGCAGTTCTGGGGGGACAGGGCCTGCGAGGTACACCTTC.

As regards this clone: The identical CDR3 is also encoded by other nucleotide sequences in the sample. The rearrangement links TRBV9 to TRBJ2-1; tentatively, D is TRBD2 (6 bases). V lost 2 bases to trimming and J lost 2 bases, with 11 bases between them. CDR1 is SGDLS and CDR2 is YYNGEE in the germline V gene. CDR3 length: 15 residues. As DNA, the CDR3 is TGTGCCAGCAGCGTTGACGGGAGCCCCTACAATGAGCAGTTCTTC. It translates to CASSVDGSPYNEQFF.

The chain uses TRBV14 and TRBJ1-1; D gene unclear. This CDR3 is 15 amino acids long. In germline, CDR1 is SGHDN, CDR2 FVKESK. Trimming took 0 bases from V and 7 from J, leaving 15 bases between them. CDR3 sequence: CASSQDRRGRDEAFF. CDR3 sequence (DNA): TGTGCCAGCAGCCAAGATAGGAGAGGGAGAGATGAAGCTTTCTTT.

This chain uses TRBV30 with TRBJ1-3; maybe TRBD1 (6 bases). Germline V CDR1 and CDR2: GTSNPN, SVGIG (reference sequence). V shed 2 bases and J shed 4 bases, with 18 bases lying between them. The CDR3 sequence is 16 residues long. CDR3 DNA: TGTGCCTGGAGTTCTCGGGGGGGCATAGGAGGAAACACCATATATTTT. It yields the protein CAWSSRGGIGGNTIYF.

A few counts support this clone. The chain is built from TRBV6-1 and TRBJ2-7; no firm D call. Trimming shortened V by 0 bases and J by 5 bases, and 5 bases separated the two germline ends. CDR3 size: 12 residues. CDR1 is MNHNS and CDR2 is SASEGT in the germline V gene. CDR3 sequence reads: CASSEALDEQYF. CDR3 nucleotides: TGTGCCAGCAGTGAAGCGTTGGACGAGCAGTACTTC.

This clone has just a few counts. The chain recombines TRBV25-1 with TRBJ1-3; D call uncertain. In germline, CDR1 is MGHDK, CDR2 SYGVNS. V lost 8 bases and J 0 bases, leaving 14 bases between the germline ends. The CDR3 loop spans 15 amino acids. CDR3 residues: CASQVGPDSGNTIYF. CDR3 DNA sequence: TGTGCCAGCCAAGTCGGCCCTGACTCTGGAAACACCATATATTTT.

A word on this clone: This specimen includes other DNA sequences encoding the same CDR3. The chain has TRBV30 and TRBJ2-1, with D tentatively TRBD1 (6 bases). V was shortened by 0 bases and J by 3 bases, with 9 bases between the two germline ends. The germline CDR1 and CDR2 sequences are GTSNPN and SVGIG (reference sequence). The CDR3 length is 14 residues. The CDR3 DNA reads TGTGCCTGGAGTGTACTGGACAGCTACAATGAGCAGTTCTTC. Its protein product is CAWSVLDSYNEQFF.

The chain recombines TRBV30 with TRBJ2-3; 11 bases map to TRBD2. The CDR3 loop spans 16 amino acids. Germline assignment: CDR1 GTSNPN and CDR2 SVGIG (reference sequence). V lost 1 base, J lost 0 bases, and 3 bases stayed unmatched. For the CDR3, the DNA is TGTGCCTGGAGTGAGGGACTAGCGGTGAGCACAGATACGCAGTATTTT. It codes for CAWSEGLAVSTDTQYF.

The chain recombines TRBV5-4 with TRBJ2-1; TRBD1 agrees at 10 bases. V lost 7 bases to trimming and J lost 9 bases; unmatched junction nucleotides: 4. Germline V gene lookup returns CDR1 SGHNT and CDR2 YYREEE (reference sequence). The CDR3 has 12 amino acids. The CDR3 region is CASGQGEPEQFF. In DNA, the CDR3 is TGTGCCAGCGGACAGGGGGAACCTGAGCAGTTCTTC.

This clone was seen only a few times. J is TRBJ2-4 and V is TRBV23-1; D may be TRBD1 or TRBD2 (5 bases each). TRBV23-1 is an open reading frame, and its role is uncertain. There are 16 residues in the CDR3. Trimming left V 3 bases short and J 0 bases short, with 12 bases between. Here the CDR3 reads CASSHPGTLAKNIQYF. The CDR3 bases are TGCGCCAGCAGTCACCCCGGGACGTTAGCCAAAAACATTCAGTACTTC.

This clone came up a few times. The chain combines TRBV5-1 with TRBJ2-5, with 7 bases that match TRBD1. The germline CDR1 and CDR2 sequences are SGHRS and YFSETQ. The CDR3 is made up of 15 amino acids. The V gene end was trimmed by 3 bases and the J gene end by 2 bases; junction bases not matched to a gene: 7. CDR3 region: CASSSGQHPQETQYF. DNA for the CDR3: TGCGCCAGCAGCTCGGGACAGCATCCACAAGAGACCCAGTACTTC.

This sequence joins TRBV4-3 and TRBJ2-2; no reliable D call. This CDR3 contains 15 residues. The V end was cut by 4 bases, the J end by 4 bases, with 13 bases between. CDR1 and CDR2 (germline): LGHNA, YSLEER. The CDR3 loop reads CASSPRPISTGELFF. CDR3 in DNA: TGCGCCAGCAGCCCCCGACCTATCAGCACCGGGGAGCTGTTTTTT.

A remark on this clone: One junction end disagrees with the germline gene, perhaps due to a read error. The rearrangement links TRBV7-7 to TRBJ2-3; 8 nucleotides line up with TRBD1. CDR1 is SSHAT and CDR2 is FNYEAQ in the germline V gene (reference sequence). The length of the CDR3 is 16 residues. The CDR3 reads CASSLGTGVTTDTQYF. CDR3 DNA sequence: TGTGCTAGCAGCTTGGGGACAGGAGTGACGACAGATACGCAGTATTTT.

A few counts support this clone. The CDR3 nucleotides are TGTGCCACCAGCAGAGTGGGGTCGCTAGCGGGAGTAGAGACCCAGTACTTC. Translating it yields CATSRVGSLAGVETQYF. J is TRBJ2-5 and V is TRBV15, with 10 bases matching TRBD2. Germline assignment: CDR1 LNHNV and CDR2 YYDKDF (reference sequence). Trimming removed 1 base from V and 4 bases from J; junction bases left unmatched: 9. There are 17 residues in the CDR3.

This chain's CDR3 is CASSDRQGLRDEQFF. The CDR3 region has the DNA TGTGCCAGCAGTGACCGACAGGGGCTCAGGGATGAGCAGTTCTTC. The chain is built from TRBV25-1 and TRBJ2-1; 8 bases are shared with TRBD1. This CDR3 spans 15 amino acids. The J segment lost 8 bases and the V segment lost 3 bases, leaving 9 bases of the junction unmatched. Germline V gives CDR1 MGHDK, CDR2 SYGVNS.

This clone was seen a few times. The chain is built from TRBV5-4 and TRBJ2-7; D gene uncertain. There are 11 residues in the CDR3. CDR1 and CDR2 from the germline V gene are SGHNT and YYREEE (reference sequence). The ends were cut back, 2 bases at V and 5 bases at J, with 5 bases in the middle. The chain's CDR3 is CASSFKDEQYF. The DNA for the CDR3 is TGTGCCAGCAGCTTCAAGGACGAGCAGTACTTC.

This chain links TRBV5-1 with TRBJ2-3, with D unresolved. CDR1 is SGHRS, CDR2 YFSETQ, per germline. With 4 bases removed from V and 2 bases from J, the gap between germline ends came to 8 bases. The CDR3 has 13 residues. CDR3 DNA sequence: TGCGCCAGCAGCCCCGACAACACAGATACGCAGTATTTT. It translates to CASSPDNTDTQYF.